The 8 T cell receptor beta chains in this list originate from one sample, sequenced in a study of PD-1 blockade in mismatch repair-deficient tumors. Profiled with immunoSEQ multiplex PCR; TCRdb holds only in-frame clones, not every one. The data hold about 68,000 clones, with 60% to 80% observed a single time. The sequencing used peripheral blood, collected 2 weeks after starting pembrolizumab. These receptors came from an adult with mismatch repair-deficient cancer.

This clone came up a few times. V gene TRBV30 combines with J gene TRBJ2-5, with D uncertain. CDR1 and CDR2 from the germline V gene are GTSNPN and SVGIG (reference sequence). The CDR3 has 16 amino acids. Trimming took 1 base from V and 4 from J, leaving 19 bases between them. CDR3: CAWSDMAGIFPETQYF. Here the CDR3 DNA reads TGTGCCTGGAGTGATATGGCAGGTATCTTCCCAGAGACCCAGTACTTC.

The V gene is TRBV9, the J gene TRBJ2-1; 10 positions agree with TRBD2. Germline V gives CDR1 SGDLS, CDR2 YYNGEE. The CDR3 runs to 13 residues. The ends lost 3 bases at V and 15 bases at J; junction bases unmatched: 9. The DNA for the CDR3 is TGTGCCAGCAGCGCCCCCACGGGACTAGCGCCGTTCTTC. Translated, it gives CASSAPTGLAPFF.

This chain links TRBV27 with TRBJ1-3; TRBD1 aligns across 9 bases. Germline loops: CDR1 MNHEY, CDR2 SMNVEV (reference sequence). There are 16 residues in the CDR3. V was pared by 5 bases and J by 4 bases, with 9 bases of the junction left unmatched. The DNA of the CDR3 is TGTGCCAGCAGTCCCTCCCGGGACAGGGTCGGAAACACCATATATTTT. Translation: CASSPSRDRVGNTIYF.

The V gene is TRBV7-2, the J gene TRBJ2-7; 10 positions agree with TRBD2. The germline gives CDR1 SGHTA, CDR2 FQGNSA. V lost 2 bases, J lost 1 base, and 8 bases stayed unmatched. This CDR3 has 17 amino acids. The CDR3 nucleotides read TGTGCCAGCAGCTTACGGGCTAGCGGGAGTAAATCCTACGAGCAGTACTTC. This translates into CASSLRASGSKSYEQYF.

This chain links TRBV5-5 with TRBJ1-5; D is unclear. Germline V gene lookup returns CDR1 SGHKS and CDR2 YYEKEE (reference sequence). This CDR3 contains 15 residues. V was shortened by 2 bases and J by 5 bases, with 14 bases between the two germline ends. CDR3 DNA sequence: TGTGCCAGCAGCTTTTCGATAACGGCAGATCAGCCCCAGCATTTT. This translates into CASSFSITADQPQHF.

The chain couples TRBV12-5 to TRBJ1-1; D uncertain. CDR1 is LGHNT, CDR2 FRNRAP, per germline. This CDR3 spans 16 amino acids. Trimming cost V 6 bases and J 5 bases, with 22 bases left between them. CDR3 residues: CASGPGRDLRGTEAFF. The CDR3 nucleotides read TGTGCTAGTGGACCGGGCCGCGATCTCCGAGGGACTGAAGCTTTCTTT.

The rearrangement joins TRBV2 to TRBJ2-7, with 9 positions matching TRBD1. Losses at the gene ends were 6 bases for V and 6 bases for J; bases not matched to a gene: 12. The CDR3 is 15 residues long. CDR1 and CDR2 from the germline V gene are SNHLY and FYNNEI. The CDR3 sequence: CASREPGQGSREQYF. In DNA, the CDR3 is TGTGCCAGCAGGGAACCGGGACAGGGCTCTCGCGAGCAGTACTTC.

The chain is built from TRBV29-1 and TRBJ1-3; no firm D call. This CDR3 comprises 13 residues. V was trimmed by 4 bases and J by 2 bases, leaving 9 bases between them. The V gene's germline CDR1 is SQVTM and CDR2 ANQGSEA. The CDR3 spells CSVGTTAGNTIYF. The CDR3 bases are TGCAGCGTTGGTACCACTGCTGGAAACACCATATATTTT.